This T cell receptor beta chain came from a study of cytomegalovirus exposure and HLA in healthy donors. Overall study findings and caveats: Published work reported that the classifier diagnosed cytomegalovirus status with high specificity and sensitivity. In vitro work confirmed that three CMV-associated chains recognize CMV antigens.

Germline V gene lookup returns CDR1 SGHNT and CDR2 YENEEA. V gave up 5 bases and J gave up 6 bases, with 11 bases separating them. The CDR3 has 13 residues. Of note for this clone: Its antigen is undetermined.

The donors were part of the validation cohort of 100 to 150 subjects. That cohort was separate from the first cohort, which comprised 500 to 700 subjects. The assay was immunoSEQ multiplex PCR, and TCRdb's table has in-frame clones only and misses some. This repertoire shows 150,000 to 200,000 clones, 87% found once; its top ten account for more than 1.2%. The material sequenced was PBMCs. J is TRBJ2-1 and V is TRBV11-3; D may be TRBD2 (6 bases). The TCR was taken from a woman under 40 in good health and CMV-seronegative. DNA of the CDR3: TGTGCCAGCAGCCCCGGGACTTCCAATGAGCAGTTCTTC. Protein: CASSPGTSNEQFF.